Described below is a single T cell receptor (beta chain) sequence and its context. These data are taken from a study of OX40 agonist ivuxolimab in advanced cancers. The V gene's germline CDR1 is MNHNY and CDR2 SVGAGI (reference sequence). Germline trimming cut 7 bases from V and 5 bases from J; bases unmatched to any gene: 9. CDR3 size: 16 residues. Libraries were prepared by immunoSEQ multiplex PCR; TCRdb keeps only in-frame clonotypes and omits some of them. The sample records around 83,000 clones, approximately 85% being singletons. The rearrangement links TRBV6-6 to TRBJ2-3; 13 bases agree with TRBD2. The sequence was obtained from an adult with an advanced solid tumor such as melanoma, head and neck, liver or kidney cancer. The specimen was CD4+ or CD8+ T cells sorted from blood, collected in a trial of the OX40 agonist ivuxolimab. The CDR3 reads CASNLLAGGRGDTQYF. The CDR3 DNA sequence: TGTGCCAGCAATCTACTAGCGGGAGGGCGGGGAGATACGCAGTATTTT.